The sample holds many counts of the clone carrying this TCR beta chain. Its antigen is not identified. TCRdb called the reads again in MiXCR, with one record for every CDR3 protein. The sample has a few hundred thousand distinct CDR3 sequences, about a quarter seen once. The sample comes from a study of T cell repertoires in cytomegalovirus infection. Across the whole study: From public TCR beta signatures came an indication of both CMV infection and matching HLA type. Study-level findings and limits: HLA-C-restricted CMV clonotypes gave the most frequent clonotype in two of eight donors. Identification of carriers of CMV plus the relevant HLA was performed using cumulative public TCR beta family frequency.

This CDR3 spans 15 amino acids. Trimming took 5 bases from V and 9 from J, leaving 20 bases between them. The germline V gene has CDR1 SGHTA and CDR2 FQGNSA. This receptor was obtained from a human donor in good health (CMV status not recorded). Some clones in this sample may be carry-over from other donors' samples. The sequenced sample consisted of PBMCs. V usage is TRBV7-2 and J usage is TRBJ1-5; D remains ambiguous. CDR3 sequence reads: CASSETTVRVGPQHF. The CDR3 region has the DNA TGTGCCAGCAGCGAAACGACGGTCCGTGTGGGGCCCCAGCATTTT.